This T cell receptor beta chain was recorded in a study of graft-versus-host responses after intestinal transplantation. Study context: Multivisceral, liver-intestinal, or isolated intestinal grafts were transplanted into recipients. Every one of the recipients received anti-thymocyte globulin induction and afterwards took tacrolimus and steroids for 3 to 4 years.

The CDR3 runs 15 residues. The ends lost 3 bases at V and 2 bases at J; junction bases unmatched: 7. As to this clone: Its antigen remains unknown.

Only in-frame clones appear in the TCRdb table, and some are missing; sequencing was by immunoSEQ multiplex PCR. The sample records tens of thousands of clones, more than 70% being singletons. Points from the study as a whole: Some GvH clones appeared in ileal mucosa or blood before recipient bone marrow. Patients with graft-donor T cell macrochimerism had high graft-versus-host to host-versus-graft clonal ratios in allografts.

This TCR was sampled from a human donor who received an intestinal transplant. The V gene is TRBV23-1, the J gene TRBJ2-7; TRBD1 agrees at 7 bases. TRBV23-1 is assigned to the ORF class and has an uncertain function. The input for sequencing was unstimulated CD8+ T cells sorted from spleen or lymph node cells, taken before intestinal transplant. The CDR3 DNA is TGCGCCAGCAGTCAGGCCGGGACAGTACCCTACGAGCAGTACTTC. This translates into CASSQAGTVPYEQYF.